One and the same sample provided the 27 T cell receptor beta chains below, sequenced in a study of T cell clonality in common variable immunodeficiency. The assay was immunoSEQ multiplex PCR, and TCRdb's table has in-frame clones only and misses some. Listed for the sample are about 52,000 clones, none seen a single time. The sequenced sample consisted of peripheral blood mononuclear cells. Every receptor here comes from a person aged 18-70 years in good health.

In this sample, this clone turned up many times. The covered CDR3 bases are TGTGCCAGCAGTGAACAAACCGGGAGCAATCAGCCC. This gives the protein CASSEQTGSNQP. The whole CDR3 protein reads CASSEQTGSNQPQHF. The chain carries TRBV2 and TRBJ1-5; D not resolved. The read finishes 3 residues shy of the CDR3 end, and the germline J gene is used to complete it. V was pared by 2 bases and J by 1 base, with 9 bases between. Germline V lookup: CDR1 SNHLY, CDR2 FYNNEI. The CDR3 length is 15 residues.

This clone was detected many times. Read sequence stops 3 residues before the CDR3 end, and the germline J gene provides the missing end. V usage is TRBV20-1 and J usage is TRBJ1-5; D is perhaps TRBD1 (5 bases). Per germline, CDR1 DFQATT and CDR2 SNEGSKA (reference sequence). The V gene lost 6 bases and the J gene lost 3 bases, with 15 bases spanning the gap. This CDR3 contains 14 residues. CDR3: CSAWTTEPNQPQHF. The part of the CDR3 DNA that was read is TGCAGTGCCTGGACAACCGAACCCAATCAGCCC.

This clone was observed a handful of times. The read ends 3 residues before the CDR3 terminus; that terminus is restored from the germline J gene. The genes are TRBV7-6 and TRBJ1-6; D not certain. The CDR3 contains 15 residues. Germline V gene data show CDR1 as SGHVS and CDR2 as FNYEAQ. V was pared by 5 bases and J by 7 bases, with 15 bases between. The part of the CDR3 DNA that was read is TGTGCCAGCAGCCAAGGTTTACCGCCGAATTCACCC. Translated: CASSQGLPPNSP. The full CDR3 protein is CASSQGLPPNSPLHF.

Worth noting for this clone: Coverage ceases 3 residues before the CDR3 finishes, and the germline J gene fills in the end. The chain combines TRBV7-8 with TRBJ2-3, with 13 bases fitting TRBD2. Unmatched junction bases numbered 11, after V lost 5 bases and J lost 6 bases. The CDR3 extends over 17 amino acids. Germline CDR1 is SGHVS and CDR2 is FQNEAQ. The CDR3 bases that were read are TGTGCCAGCAGCCAAACTAGCGGGGGGGCCCGGAGGGATACG. It is translated as CASSQTSGGARRDT. The full CDR3 reads CASSQTSGGARRDTQYF. Filled out from reference TRBV7-8 and TRBJ2-3, the complete variable domain reads GAGVSQSPRYKVAKRGQDVALRCDPISGHVSLFWYQQALGQGPEFLTYFQNEAQLDKSGLPSDRFFAERPEGSVSTLKIQRTQQEDSAVYLCASSQTSGGARRDTQYFGPGTRLTVL.

This clone came up many times. The read falls 3 residues short of the CDR3 end, and the missing part is taken from the germline J gene. The V call is TRBV5-6, the J call TRBJ2-7; 9 nucleotides line up with TRBD1. CDR1 is SGHDT, CDR2 YYEEEE, per germline. The CDR3 has 15 residues. Trimming cost V 3 bases and J 2 bases; bases outside gene matches: 6. CDR3 amino acids: CASSWGQGRPYEQYF. The CDR3 DNA, read in part, is TGTGCCAGCAGCTGGGGACAGGGTCGGCCCTACGAG. Full variable domain (outside the CDR3, taken from reference TRBV5-6 and TRBJ2-7): DAGVTQSPTHLIKTRGQQVTLRCSPKSGHDTVSWYQQALGQGPQFIFQYYEEEERQRGNFPDRFSGHQFPNYSSELNVNALLLGDSALYLCASSWGQGRPYEQYFGPGTRLTVT.

At least ten counts were recorded for this clone. The read is 3 residues too short to cover the CDR3 end, so that end is filled in from the germline J gene. The chain links TRBV5-1 to TRBJ2-7; D is uncertain. This CDR3 has 15 residues. Germline assignment: CDR1 SGHRS and CDR2 YFSETQ. Trimming took off 4 bases at V and 6 bases at J, with 20 bases between the two ends. The chain's CDR3 is CASSKNRASAVEQYF. CDR3 DNA, as far as it was read: TGCGCCAGCAGCAAAAACAGAGCCTCAGCCGTCGAG.

As to this clone: Read coverage stops 3 residues before the CDR3 terminus; the germline J gene supplies the remainder. The V gene is TRBV5-1, the J gene TRBJ2-3; 8 bases fit TRBD2. The V segment lost 0 bases and the J segment 1 base; nucleotides outside the gene matches: 4. CDR1 is SGHRS, CDR2 YFSETQ, per germline. This CDR3 is 16 amino acids long. The sequenced part of the CDR3 DNA is TGCGCCAGCAGCTTGGCCGGGGGGGCTGGCACAGATACG. Its protein is CASSLAGGAGTDT. The entire CDR3 is CASSLAGGAGTDTQYF.

This clone was detected ten times or more. The read stops 3 residues short of the end of the CDR3; the missing end is completed from the germline J gene. The J gene is TRBJ2-7, the V gene TRBV7-2; TRBD1 matches at 8 bases. In germline, CDR1 is SGHTA, CDR2 FQGNSA. V shed 2 bases, J shed 5 bases, and the junction held 5 bases outside the gene matches. The CDR3 has 14 amino acids. CDR3 region: CASSLSRGLNEQYF. The CDR3 bases that were read are TGTGCCAGCAGCTTAAGCAGGGGGCTTAACGAG.

This clone was picked up a small number of times. The CDR3 extends 3 residues past the end of the read, so its final part is completed from the germline J gene. The chain joins TRBV20-1 to TRBJ1-6; D may be TRBD1 (6 bases). From germline, CDR1 is DFQATT and CDR2 SNEGSKA (reference sequence). V was pared by 5 bases and J by 5 bases, with 16 bases between. CDR3 length equals 15 residues. CDR3 DNA (partial): TGCAGTGCTGGGGATACAGGGACGGATAATTCACCC. Encoded protein: CSAGDTGTDNSP. The CDR3, in full, reads CSAGDTGTDNSPLHF.

Partial CDR3 DNA: TGTGCCAGCAGACAGGGCTCCTCTGGAAACACC. Protein product: CASRQGSSGNT. The whole CDR3 sequence is CASRQGSSGNTIYF. This chain links TRBV2 with TRBJ1-3, with D maybe TRBD1 (6 bases). The observed sequence ends 3 residues before the CDR3 terminus, with the missing tail filled in from the germline J gene. V dropped 6 bases and J dropped 0 bases, with 9 bases sitting between them. Germline values: CDR1 SNHLY, CDR2 FYNNEI. The CDR3 sequence is 14 residues long.

This clone was counted at least ten times. The CDR3 goes on 3 residues after the read ends, and that part is filled in from the germline J gene. V and J are TRBV19 and TRBJ2-1; D might be TRBD1 (6 bases). Germline assignment: CDR1 LNHDA and CDR2 SQIVND (reference sequence). The ends were cut back, 4 bases at V and 1 base at J, with 11 bases in the middle. The CDR3 is made up of 15 amino acids. Partial CDR3 DNA: TGTGCCAGTAGTACCCGACAGGATTCCTACAATGAG. Its translation: CASSTRQDSYNE. The whole CDR3 is CASSTRQDSYNEQFF. The variable domain in full, completed from reference TRBV19 and TRBJ2-1, reads DGGITQSPKYLFRKEGQNVTLSCEQNLNHDAMYWYRQDPGQGLRLIYYSQIVNDFQKGDIAEGYSVSREKKESFPLTVTSAQKNPTAFYLCASSTRQDSYNEQFFGPGTRLTVL.

This clone occurred many times. The read ends 3 residues shy of where the CDR3 ends; the end is completed using the germline J gene. V usage is TRBV20-1 and J usage is TRBJ2-3, with D possibly TRBD1 on 5 matching bases. The CDR3 spans 15 residues. CDR1 and CDR2 (germline): DFQATT, SNEGSKA (reference sequence). The germline V and J ends were trimmed by 1 base and 3 bases, with 14 bases remaining between them. The sequenced part of the CDR3 DNA is TGCAGTGCTAGAGGTGGGGCCAAAGAGACAGATACG. Its protein is CSARGGAKETDT. The full CDR3 protein reads CSARGGAKETDTQYF.

This clone was counted at least ten times. The read stops 3 residues short of the end of the CDR3; the missing end is completed from the germline J gene. J is TRBJ2-1 and V is TRBV20-1; 8 positions agree with TRBD2. V lost 1 base and J lost 8; bases outside the gene matches: 7. The CDR3 length is 14 residues. The V gene's germline CDR1 is DFQATT and CDR2 SNEGSKA (reference sequence). CDR3 DNA (partial): TGCAGTGCTAGAGCCCCAGCGGGAGTGGATGAG. Translating gives CSARAPAGVDE. From start to end, the CDR3 is CSARAPAGVDEQFF.

Points on this clone: The CDR3 is cut off 3 residues early in the read; its end comes from the germline J gene. The chain recombines TRBV11-1 with TRBJ2-7; D may be TRBD2 (6 bases). Germline V lookup: CDR1 SGHAT, CDR2 FQDESV (reference sequence). Trimming pared 5 bases from V and 0 bases from J, leaving 8 bases between. There are 13 residues in the CDR3. Partial CDR3 DNA: TGTGCCAGCAGCACGACTAGCTCCTACGAG. Its translation is CASSTTSSYE. The entire CDR3 is CASSTTSSYEQYF.

At least ten counts were recorded for this clone. The CDR3 end is not reached by the read, which stops 3 residues before it; the germline J gene fills it in. The chain couples TRBV2 to TRBJ2-3; TRBD1 aligns across 9 bases. This CDR3 contains 13 residues. CDR1 and CDR2 from the germline V gene are SNHLY and FYNNEI. Germline trimming cut 8 bases from V and 0 bases from J; bases unmatched to any gene: 0. The CDR3 DNA, read in part, is TGTGCCAGCGACAGGGGGAGCACAGATACG. As protein: CASDRGSTDT. The entire CDR3 reads CASDRGSTDTQYF.

This clone was counted ten times or more. The read gets to within 3 residues of the CDR3 end, and the germline J gene fills in the rest. This chain connects TRBV4-2 to TRBJ1-4; the D gene is possibly TRBD1 (6 bases). The CDR3 totals 15 residues. Trimming removed 1 base from V and 8 bases from J, with 14 bases in between. CDR1 LGHNA and CDR2 YNFKEQ come from the germline V gene. The CDR3 loop is CASSQGPGVNEKLFF. The covered CDR3 bases are TGTGCCAGCAGCCAAGGCCCAGGGGTTAACGAAAAA.

This clone was counted at least ten times. The CDR3 end lies 3 residues beyond the end of the read and is filled in from the germline J gene. The rearrangement joins TRBV6-1 to TRBJ2-7; D not certain. Trimming left V 1 base short and J 4 bases short, with 5 bases between. The germline CDR1 and CDR2 sequences are MNHNS and SASEGT. This CDR3 contains 12 residues. CDR3 bases read: TGTGCCAGCAGTGAAGTGCGGTACGAG. It encodes CASSEVRYE. Given in full, the CDR3 is CASSEVRYEQYF.

The table lists this clone with many counts. Coverage ceases 3 residues before the CDR3 finishes, and the germline J gene fills in the end. The rearrangement joins TRBV30 to TRBJ2-7, with TRBD2 matching 7 bases. The V segment lost 0 bases and the J segment 1 base; nucleotides outside the gene matches: 3. Germline CDR1 and CDR2: GTSNPN and SVGIG (reference sequence). The CDR3 contains 14 residues. The CDR3 is CAWSVGGFSYEQYF. CDR3 DNA, as far as it was read: TGTGCCTGGAGTGTGGGGGGGTTTTCCTACGAG. The full variable domain, its missing parts supplied by reference TRBV30 and TRBJ2-7, is SQTIHQWPATLVQPVGSPLSLECTVEGTSNPNLYWYRQAAGRGLQLLFYSVGIGQISSEVPQNLSASRPQDRQFILSSKKLLLSDSGFYLCAWSVGGFSYEQYFGPGTRLTVT.

This clone was seen repeatedly, ten times or more. The CDR3 end falls 3 residues outside the read, so it is completed with the germline J gene. The J gene is TRBJ1-5, the V gene TRBV7-8, with 7 positions matching TRBD1. This CDR3 has 14 residues. The V gene's germline CDR1 is SGHVS and CDR2 FQNEAQ. V shed 5 bases and J 7 bases; nucleotides not matched to a gene: 8. CDR3: CASSPQGGLQPQHF. Partial CDR3 DNA: TGTGCCAGCAGCCCTCAAGGGGGCTTGCAGCCC. The full variable domain, rest sourced from reference TRBV7-8 and TRBJ1-5, is GAGVSQSPRYKVAKRGQDVALRCDPISGHVSLFWYQQALGQGPEFLTYFQNEAQLDKSGLPSDRFFAERPEGSVSTLKIQRTQQEDSAVYLCASSPQGGLQPQHFGDGTRLSIL.

This clone appeared many times. Coverage ceases 3 residues before the CDR3 finishes, and the germline J gene fills in the end. The gene calls are TRBV7-2 and TRBJ2-1; 9 positions agree with TRBD1. This CDR3 has 15 residues. Losses at the gene ends were 4 bases for V and 6 bases for J; bases not matched to a gene: 7. CDR1 and CDR2 (germline): SGHTA, FQGNSA. The CDR3 protein is CASSSQGQGFNEQFF. The covered CDR3 bases are TGTGCCAGCAGCTCTCAGGGACAGGGTTTCAATGAG.

This clone was found many times. The sequence runs out 3 residues before the end of the CDR3; the remainder is reconstructed from the germline J gene. This chain joins TRBV20-1 and TRBJ1-6; a possible D gene is TRBD1 (6 bases). V was trimmed by 0 bases and J by 8 bases, leaving 14 bases between them. The V gene's germline CDR1 is DFQATT and CDR2 SNEGSKA (reference sequence). This CDR3 is 15 amino acids long. CDR3 bases read: TGCAGTGCTAGAGATTGGGGGGGGCGGGATTCACCC. It codes for CSARDWGGRDSP. The whole CDR3 sequence reads CSARDWGGRDSPLHF.

This clone has ten or more counts. The read ends 3 residues before the CDR3 terminus; that terminus is restored from the germline J gene. This rearrangement joins TRBV6-2 or TRBV6-3 to TRBJ2-7; D unclear. Trimming left V 6 bases short and J 4 bases short, with 4 bases between. CDR3 length: 10 residues. In germline, CDR1 is MNHEY, CDR2 SVGEGT. The CDR3 loop reads CASSHYEQYF. CDR3 DNA, as far as it was read: TGTGCCAGCAGCCATTACGAG.

This clone was seen many times. The CDR3 end lies 3 residues beyond the end of the read and is filled in from the germline J gene. The chain uses TRBV2 and TRBJ2-2, with D possibly TRBD1 on 5 matching bases. Germline V gene sequence: CDR1 SNHLY, CDR2 FYNNEI. This CDR3 contains 13 residues. Deletions cut 5 bases from V and 6 bases from J, with 10 bases between. CDR3 residues: CASSLQGAGELFF. CDR3 DNA, as far as it was read: TGTGCCAGCAGTCTTCAGGGCGCCGGGGAG.

In regard to this clone: The CDR3 end falls 3 residues outside the read, so it is completed with the germline J gene. The V gene is TRBV5-1, the J gene TRBJ1-2; D might be TRBD1 (5 bases). This CDR3 has 12 residues. Between the trimmed V and J ends, which lost 3 bases and 3 bases, there was a span of 6 bases. CDR1 and CDR2 (germline): SGHRS, YFSETQ. The part of the CDR3 DNA that was read is TGCGCCAGCAGCTGGGGGGACTATGGC. This codes for CASSWGDYG. The whole CDR3 protein is CASSWGDYGYTF. The whole variable domain, filled in from reference TRBV5-1 and TRBJ1-2, reads KAGVTQTPRYLIKTRGQQVTLSCSPISGHRSVSWYQQTPGQGLQFLFEYFSETQRNKGNFPGRFSGRQFSNSRSEMNVSTLELGDSALYLCASSWGDYGYTFGSGTRLTVV.

The sample holds many counts of this clone. The CDR3 end falls 3 residues outside the read, so it is completed with the germline J gene. This chain connects TRBV5-4 to TRBJ2-7, with 12 positions matching TRBD2. The CDR3 has 16 amino acids. In germline, CDR1 is SGHNT, CDR2 YYREEE (reference sequence). J gave up 3 bases and V 4 bases, and 8 bases lay outside the gene matches. CDR3 DNA, as far as it was read: TGTGCCAGCAGCATAGGACTAGCGGGGTCCTTCTACGAG. Translating gives CASSIGLAGSFYE. The full CDR3 protein reads CASSIGLAGSFYEQYF.

This clone was seen many times. CDR3 protein: CSVEEAGQNTDTQYF. The sequenced part of the CDR3 DNA is TGCAGCGTTGAAGAGGCGGGACAGAACACAGATACG. The chain carries TRBV29-1 and TRBJ2-3, with TRBD1 as a possible D gene (7 bases). The read stops 3 residues short of the end of the CDR3; the missing end is completed from the germline J gene. The CDR3 is 15 residues long. Germline-derived CDR1 and CDR2 are SQVTM and ANQGSEA. V was clipped by 0 bases and J by 2 bases, with 12 bases between them.

For this clone: The CDR3 end falls 3 residues outside the read, so it is completed with the germline J gene. The V call is TRBV5-6, the J call TRBJ1-2; TRBD1 matches at 7 bases. CDR1 is SGHDT and CDR2 is YYEEEE in the germline V gene. CDR3 length: 15 amino acids. V lost 2 bases and J lost 4; bases outside the gene matches: 8. The DNA read from the CDR3 is TGTGCCAGCAGCTTTAAGGGCGGGACAGTCTATGGC. It specifies CASSFKGGTVYG. The full CDR3 reads CASSFKGGTVYGYTF.